Sequencing of this TCR beta chain was carried out in a study of T-cell reconstitution after alpha-beta-depleted transplantation in children. Findings and limits, study-wide: Some patients' high day-60 TCRbeta diversity was attributed to recipient cells surviving conditioning. After transplant, at about two months, alpha-beta T cells were reportedly derived from several hundred expanded graft clones.

To note about this clonotype: As yet, its antigen is unknown.

It was with unique molecular identifiers that the TCRbeta library was prepared. TCRdb analysed the PCR reads with MiXCR anew, one entry per CDR3 protein. There are 700,000 to 950,000 distinct CDR3 sequences in the sample; 16% occur only once, and approximately 5% lies in the top ten. With 0 bases removed from V and 6 bases from J, the gap between germline ends came to 15 bases. This CDR3 comprises 15 residues. The germline gives CDR1 LGHDT, CDR2 YNNKEL (reference sequence). This sequence was found in a male patient between 10 and 17 years old who had a stem cell transplant for acute lymphoblastic leukemia, so the T cells may come from the graft donor. The sample was PBMCs, mostly from graft donor cells, taken 360 days after TCRalphabeta/CD19-depleted stem cell transplant. The chain recombines TRBV3-1 with TRBJ2-7, with D perhaps TRBD2 (5 bases). This CDR3 reads CASSQDRRSAGEQYF. Written as DNA, the CDR3 is TGTGCCAGCAGCCAAGATAGGAGGTCGGCGGGCGAGCAGTACTTC.